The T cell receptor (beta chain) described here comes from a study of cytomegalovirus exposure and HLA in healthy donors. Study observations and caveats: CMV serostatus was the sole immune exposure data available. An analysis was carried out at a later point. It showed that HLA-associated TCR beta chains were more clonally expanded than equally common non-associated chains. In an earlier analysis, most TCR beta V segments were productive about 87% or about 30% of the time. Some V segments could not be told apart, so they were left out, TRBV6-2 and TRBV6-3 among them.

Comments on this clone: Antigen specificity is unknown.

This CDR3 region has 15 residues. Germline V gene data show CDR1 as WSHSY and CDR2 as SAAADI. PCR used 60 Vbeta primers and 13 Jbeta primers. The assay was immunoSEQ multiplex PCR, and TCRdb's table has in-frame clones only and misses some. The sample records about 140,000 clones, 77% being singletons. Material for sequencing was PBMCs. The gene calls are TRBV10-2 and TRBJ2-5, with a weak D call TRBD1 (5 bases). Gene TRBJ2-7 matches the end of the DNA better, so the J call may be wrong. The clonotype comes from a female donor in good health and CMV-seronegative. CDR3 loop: CASSEFRDRAYEQYF. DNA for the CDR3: TGCGCCAGCAGTGAGTTTAGAGACAGAGCCTACGAGCAGTACTTC.